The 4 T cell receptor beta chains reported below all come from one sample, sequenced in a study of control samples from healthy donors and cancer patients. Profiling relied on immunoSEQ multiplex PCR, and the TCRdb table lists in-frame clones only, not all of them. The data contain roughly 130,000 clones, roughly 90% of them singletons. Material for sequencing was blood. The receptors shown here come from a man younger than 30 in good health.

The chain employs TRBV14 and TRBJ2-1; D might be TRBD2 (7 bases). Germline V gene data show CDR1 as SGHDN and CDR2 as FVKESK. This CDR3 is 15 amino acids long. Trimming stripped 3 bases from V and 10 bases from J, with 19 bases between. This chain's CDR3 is CASSQRGGPPGEQFF. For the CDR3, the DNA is TGTGCCAGCAGCCAGAGGGGGGGCCCTCCGGGAGAGCAGTTCTTC.

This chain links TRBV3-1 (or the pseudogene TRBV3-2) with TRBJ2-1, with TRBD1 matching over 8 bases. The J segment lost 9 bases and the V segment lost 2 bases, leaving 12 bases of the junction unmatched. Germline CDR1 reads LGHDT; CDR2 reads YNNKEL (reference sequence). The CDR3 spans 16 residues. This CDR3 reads CASSQNRDRSGPEQFF. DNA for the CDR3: TGTGCCAGCAGCCAAAACCGGGACAGGTCCGGTCCTGAGCAGTTCTTC.

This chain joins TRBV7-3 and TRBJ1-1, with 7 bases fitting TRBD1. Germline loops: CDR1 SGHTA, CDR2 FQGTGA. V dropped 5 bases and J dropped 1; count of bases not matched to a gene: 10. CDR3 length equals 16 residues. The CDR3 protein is CASSLHLEGANTEAFF. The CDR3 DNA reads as TGTGCCAGCAGCCTACACTTAGAGGGGGCGAACACTGAAGCTTTCTTT.

CDR3 coding DNA: TGTGCCAGCATGGGGGAGGGGAGGCAGCCCCAGCATTTT. It translates to CASMGEGRQPQHF. This chain joins TRBV2 and TRBJ1-5, with D perhaps TRBD1 (5 bases). The CDR3 length is 13 residues. Germline CDR1 is SNHLY and CDR2 is FYNNEI. The V end was cut by 7 bases, the J end by 7 bases, with 14 bases between. Full variable domain (rest looked up from reference TRBV2 and TRBJ1-5): EPEVTQTPSHQVTQMGQEVILRCVPISNHLYFYWYRQILGQKVEFLVSFYNNEISEKSEIFDDQFSVERPDGSNFTLKIRSTKLEDSAMYFCASMGEGRQPQHFGDGTRLSIL.